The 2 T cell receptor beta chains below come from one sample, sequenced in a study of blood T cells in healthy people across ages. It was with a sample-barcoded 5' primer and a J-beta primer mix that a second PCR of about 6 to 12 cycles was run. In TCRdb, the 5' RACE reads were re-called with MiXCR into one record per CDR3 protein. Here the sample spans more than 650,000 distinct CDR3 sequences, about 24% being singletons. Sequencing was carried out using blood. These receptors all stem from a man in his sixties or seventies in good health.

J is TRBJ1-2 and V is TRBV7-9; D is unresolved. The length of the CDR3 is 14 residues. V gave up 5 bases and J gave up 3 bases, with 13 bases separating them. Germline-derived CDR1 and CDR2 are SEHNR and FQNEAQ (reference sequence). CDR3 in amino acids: CASSPSLGDYGYTF. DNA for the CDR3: TGTGCCAGCAGCCCCTCACTGGGAGACTATGGCTACACCTTC.

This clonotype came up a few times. The CDR3, as DNA: TGTGCCACCAGTGATTTTGGGACAGGCTACACCTTC. As protein: CATSDFGTGYTF. This chain joins TRBV24-1 and TRBJ1-2; D perhaps matches TRBD1 (6 bases). CDR1 and CDR2 (germline): KGHDR, SFDVKD. With 1 base removed from V and 8 bases from J, the gap between germline ends came to 7 bases. The CDR3 is 12 residues long.